These 19 T cell receptor beta chains share one sample of origin, sequenced in a study of blood T cell repertoires in COVID-19. The method was immunoSEQ multiplex PCR; TCRdb's version includes in-frame clones alone and lacks a portion of them. The top ten clones hold about 1.5% of a sample with just under 150,000 clones, approximately 89% of them seen once. The specimen was peripheral blood. Every receptor here comes from a human donor in a cohort sampled during active COVID-19.

V is TRBV18 and J is TRBJ1-2; 7 nucleotides agree with TRBD1. Germline loops: CDR1 KGHSH, CDR2 LQKENI. The CDR3 has 14 amino acids. Trimming took 3 bases from V and 7 from J; bases not matched to a gene: 8. CDR3 coding DNA: TGTGCCAGCTCACCTTCCGGGACAGATTCTGGCTACACCTTC. This translates into CASSPSGTDSGYTF.

J is TRBJ1-3 and V is TRBV6-6; 9 bases fit TRBD1. CDR1 and CDR2 from the germline V gene are MNHNY and SVGAGI (reference sequence). V trimming: 5 bases; J trimming: 8 bases; junction bases outside the gene matches: 7. This CDR3 comprises 14 residues. The CDR3 is CASSPGTGSYTIYF. The CDR3 coding sequence is TGTGCCAGCAGTCCCGGGACAGGGTCTTACACCATATATTTT.

The rearrangement links TRBV7-2 to TRBJ2-1; the match to TRBD2 covers 7 bases. V was clipped by 2 bases and J by 4 bases; unmatched bases: 5. The CDR3 covers 15 residues. CDR1 and CDR2 (germline): SGHTA, FQGNSA. The CDR3 DNA is TGTGCCAGCAGCTTAACTAACGGGGGGTACAATGAGCAGTTCTTC. This encodes CASSLTNGGYNEQFF.

This clone appeared once. CDR3 in amino acids: CASSLRGPDTIYF. The CDR3 DNA sequence: TGTGCCAGCAGCTTAAGGGGGCCAGACACCATATATTTT. The rearrangement joins TRBV13 to TRBJ1-3; 7 bases line up with TRBD1. V lost 2 bases, J lost 8 bases, and 3 bases stayed unmatched. Germline CDR1 PRHDT, CDR2 FYEKMQ (reference sequence). This CDR3 contains 13 residues. Supplemented by reference TRBV13 and TRBJ1-3, the full variable domain reads AAGVIQSPRHLIKEKRETATLKCYPIPRHDTVYWYQQGPGQDPQFLISFYEKMQSDKGSIPDRFSAQQFSDYHSELNMSSLELGDSALYFCASSLRGPDTIYFGEGSWLTVV.

This clone was found a few times. The V and J genes are TRBV11-1 and TRBJ2-7, with no clear D. Per the germline V gene, CDR1 is SGHAT and CDR2 is FQDESV (reference sequence). Trimming took 5 bases from V and 1 from J, leaving 9 bases between them. The CDR3 runs 13 residues. The CDR3 DNA reads as TGTGCCAGCAGCGCAGACTGGTCCTACGAGCAGTACTTC. Amino acid sequence: CASSADWSYEQYF.

The J gene is TRBJ1-1, the V gene TRBV5-1, with 10 bases lining up with TRBD1. The CDR3 length is 15 residues. V lost 0 bases and J lost 4; bases outside the gene matches: 3. Germline V lookup: CDR1 SGHRS, CDR2 YFSETQ. The DNA of the CDR3 is TGCGCCAGCAGCTTGGTAGGGACAGGGGTCACTGAAGCTTTCTTT. It specifies CASSLVGTGVTEAFF.

V gene TRBV5-4 combines with J gene TRBJ2-7; 8 bases line up with TRBD1. V shed 4 bases and J 2 bases; nucleotides not matched to a gene: 5. This CDR3 has 14 residues. Germline V gives CDR1 SGHNT, CDR2 YYREEE (reference sequence). The CDR3 spells CASSPRQGTYEQYF. The CDR3 DNA follows: TGTGCCAGCAGCCCGCGACAGGGGACCTACGAGCAGTACTTC.

This chain connects TRBV4-2 to TRBJ2-3; D call uncertain. The CDR3 has 13 amino acids. CDR1 and CDR2 (germline): LGHNA, YNFKEQ. V was pared by 2 bases and J by 2 bases, with 5 bases between. The DNA of the CDR3 is TGTGCCAGCAGCCAAAGCCACACAGATACGCAGTATTTT. As protein: CASSQSHTDTQYF.

V gene TRBV2 combines with J gene TRBJ2-3; D possibly corresponds to TRBD1 (6 bases). Germline loops: CDR1 SNHLY, CDR2 FYNNEI. This CDR3 has 15 residues. The V end lost 4 bases, the J end lost 5 bases, and 16 bases lay between the germline ends. The CDR3 protein is CASSGQAPFLDTQYF. Here the CDR3 DNA reads TGTGCCAGCAGTGGACAGGCCCCTTTCCTAGATACGCAGTATTTT.

This rearrangement joins TRBV19 to TRBJ1-5, with TRBD1 as a possible D gene (5 bases). Deletions cut 7 bases from V and 3 bases from J, with 13 bases between. This CDR3 has 14 residues. Germline V lookup: CDR1 LNHDA, CDR2 SQIVND (reference sequence). CDR3 DNA: TGTGCCAGTAACGGGGGGAGGGTCAATCAGCCCCAGCATTTT. Translation gives CASNGGRVNQPQHF.

This clone occurred a few times. The CDR3 DNA follows: TGTGCCACCAAACGGGACAGCAGAAATCAGCCCCAGCATTTT. This gives the protein CATKRDSRNQPQHF. The V gene is TRBV10-3, the J gene TRBJ1-5; 7 bases are a match to TRBD1. Germline assignment: CDR1 ENHRY and CDR2 SYGVKD. The CDR3 has 14 residues. With 10 bases clipped from V and 4 bases from J, the junction kept 10 bases outside the gene matches.

This rearrangement joins TRBV4-1 to TRBJ2-3; perhaps TRBD2 as D (6 bases). Germline V gives CDR1 MGHRA, CDR2 YSYEKL. The V gene lost 1 base and the J gene lost 0 bases, with 11 bases spanning the gap. The CDR3 extends over 16 amino acids. CDR3 in DNA: TGCGCCAGCAGCCAAGCCCCGGGACTCAGCACAGATACGCAGTATTTT. It is translated as CASSQAPGLSTDTQYF.

CDR3 protein: CASSELRARGSGAKNIQYF. The CDR3 DNA reads as TGTGCCAGCAGTGAGCTCCGGGCCAGGGGTTCGGGTGCCAAAAACATTCAGTACTTC. The chain carries TRBV6-1 and TRBJ2-4; possibly TRBD1 for D (6 bases). Looked up from germline, CDR1 is MNHNS and CDR2 is SASEGT. The CDR3 extends over 19 amino acids. V lost 3 bases and J 1 base, leaving 22 bases between the germline ends.

V and J are TRBV7-2 and TRBJ2-7, with D perhaps matching TRBD1 (6 bases). Germline V CDR1 and CDR2: SGHTA, FQGNSA. Trimming took off 2 bases at V and 5 bases at J, with 7 bases between the two ends. The CDR3 spans 12 residues. CDR3 residues: CASSLNRDEQYF. Written as DNA, the CDR3 is TGTGCCAGCAGCTTAAACAGGGACGAGCAGTACTTC.

The chain couples TRBV6-5 to TRBJ2-7; 8 bases map to TRBD1. V was clipped by 6 bases and J by 3 bases; unmatched bases: 7. This CDR3 contains 14 residues. Germline-derived CDR1 and CDR2 are MNHEY and SVGAGI. CDR3 nucleotide sequence: TGTGCCAGCAGCCGCCAACAGGGGGACTACGAGCAGTACTTC. It codes for CASSRQQGDYEQYF.

The chain uses TRBV2 and TRBJ2-7; D is perhaps TRBD1 (6 bases). V lost 5 bases and J lost 0, with 11 bases in between. CDR3 length equals 14 residues. Germline CDR1 and CDR2: SNHLY and FYNNEI. The CDR3 DNA sequence: TGTGCCAGCAGTCCGGGACAAAACTCCTACGAGCAGTACTTC. It codes for CASSPGQNSYEQYF.

V and J are TRBV5-1 and TRBJ2-3; a possible D gene is TRBD1 (6 bases). The CDR3 contains 13 residues. The germline V gene has CDR1 SGHRS and CDR2 YFSETQ. Trimming cost V 4 bases and J 8 bases, with 14 bases left between them. In DNA form, the CDR3 reads TGCGCCAGCAGCCAGTCCGGACAGCGTACGCAGTATTTT. Protein product: CASSQSGQRTQYF.

This clone was counted a single time. This chain uses TRBV6-5 with TRBJ2-7, with 8 positions matching TRBD1. The germline gives CDR1 MNHEY, CDR2 SVGAGI. Trimming removed 2 bases from V and 6 bases from J; junction bases left unmatched: 9. This CDR3 region has 15 residues. This CDR3 reads CASSYAAGGAGEQYF. The DNA for the CDR3 is TGTGCCAGCAGTTACGCCGCAGGGGGCGCGGGCGAGCAGTACTTC.

This clone appeared a single time. The chain joins TRBV6-2 or TRBV6-3 to TRBJ2-7, with 10 bases that match TRBD1. J gave up 6 bases and V 3 bases, and 8 bases lay outside the gene matches. Germline V gene data show CDR1 as MNHEY and CDR2 as SVGEGT. CDR3 length: 15 amino acids. This CDR3 reads CASSYMRQGAFEQYF. As DNA, the CDR3 is TGTGCCAGCAGTTATATGCGACAGGGGGCTTTCGAGCAGTACTTC.